This T cell receptor (beta chain) was sequenced during a study of blood T cell repertoires in COVID-19. Trimming cost V 2 bases and J 4 bases; bases outside gene matches: 3. Per germline, CDR1 SGHTS and CDR2 YDEGEE. CDR3 length: 14 amino acids. Repertoires were generated with immunoSEQ multiplex PCR, while TCRdb's copy carries only in-frame clones and drops some. The table has 100,000 to 150,000 clones, about 81% seen once. Source material: peripheral blood. The sequence derives from a woman aged 80 or over with acute or convalescent COVID-19. The V and J genes are TRBV5-8 and TRBJ2-3; 8 bases match TRBD1. Written as DNA, the CDR3 is TGTGCCAGCAGCTTTGGACAGGGATCAGATACGCAGTATTTT. This sequence encodes CASSFGQGSDTQYF.